What follows describes a single T cell receptor (beta chain). The clone's antigen remains unknown. Per-base qualities were not stored, and no clone one base away is much larger. In the same sample, other DNA sequences code for this CDR3. This sample is part of a study of shared clonotypes between healthy human individuals (dated by TCRdb to about 2020). Context from the whole study: The cohort comprised a couple of women and three men aged 18 to 49 years. The study deeply sequenced blood TCR repertoires of 5 or 6 healthy adults to estimate repertoire size and the extent of clonotype sharing between individuals. Different laboratories and diverse techniques were used to prepare libraries and sequence TCR repertoires, to increase sequencing depth and limit assay-specific biases. Per donor, leukapheresis produced somewhere between about 0.8 and 9 billion PBMCs. The investigation overall reported the following: Sampling was restricted to blood, and TCR repertoires in tissues likely differ from the TCR repertoires found in blood. Pairwise subsampling indicated that sequencing depth was expected to affect the degree of clonotype sharing among donors. Because the study included a small number of donors, the genetic and exposure-history diversity represented was limited.

The cysteine opens and the phenylalanine closes a CDR3 of 15 amino acids. This entry keeps only the CDR3 DNA: 45 bases, framed from base 1. CDR1 and CDR2 were assigned from the germline V gene (reference sequence) as SGHNT and YYREEE. Clipping removes 1 base from V and 7 bases from J, with 5 as the unmatched junction base count. Using the deep immunoSEQ assay, multiplex PCR amplified TCR CDR3 regions from genomic DNA. Genomic DNA extracted from each cell subset was distributed evenly over all wells of several immunoSEQ 96-well plates, and each plate served as one replicate. Each replicate PCR for unsorted PBMC received approximately 0.3 ug genomic DNA, equal to approximately 30,000 T cell genomes. Unsorted PBMC genomic DNA was sequenced across ten immunoSEQ deep assay plates. Purified libraries were quantified with a Qubit 3.0 fluorometer, sized on a Bioanalyzer 2100, and re-quantified with the KAPA Library Quantification kit. Every immunoSEQ 96-well plate was sequenced on a separate single-read 150-cycle Illumina NextSeq 550 flow cell. Per the authors' processing: The immunoSEQ output contained only junctional sequences without quality scores, so filtering could not match that applied to full-length reads. Sequences were annotated with PyIR, a Python wrapper for IgBLAST v1.9, using IMGT germline references to assign V/J genes and CDR3. Reads were removed for weak V/J assignments (E-value above 1e-6), missing CDR3, stop codons, out-of-frame junctions, or ambiguous translated residues. V3J clonotypes were defined as sequences sharing the same inferred V gene, J gene, and CDR3 amino acid sequence. To compute the percentage overlap between repertoires, the number of shared unique clonotypes was divided by the size of the smaller repertoire. RTK rarefaction, the Chao1 estimator, and Recon v2.1 estimates of unobserved clonotypes were used to assess repertoire richness. In TCRdb, the immuneACCESS table is reduced to in-frame sequences with V and J assigned. These tables do not hold every clone; where another copy was compared, an unresolved V gene accounts for under half, and the others remain unexplained. D and trimming come from the DNA, and the V and J calls and clone size come from that table. The sample table holds around 500,000 clones, of which 70% to 85% were seen once. Less than 15% of the sample is taken by the ten largest.

Donors were healthy HIV-negative adults with no recently reported acute infections or vaccinations. Every donor was a Caucasian adult living in Nashville, Tennessee, USA. For unsorted samples, 85 million to 100 million PBMCs were counted, and genomic DNA was extracted using the QIAamp DNA Blood Mini kit. After blood collection by leukapheresis, PBMCs were isolated using Ficoll-Histopaque density gradient centrifugation and then cryopreserved in the vapor phase of liquid nitrogen. In this chain, TRBV5-4 is recombined with TRBJ2-1, with 10 middle bases fitting TRBD2. The sequence derives from a middle-aged woman in good health. Some clones in this sample may be carry-over from other donors' samples. The specimen was PBMCs. The CDR3 here reads CASSLLLAGNNEQFF. The bases are TGTGCCAGCAGCTTGCTACTAGCGGGAAATAATGAGCAGTTCTTC. The CDR3, completed at both ends by the reference TRBV5-4 and TRBJ2-1 genes, gives the full variable domain ETGVTQSPTHLIKTRGQQVTLRCSSQSGHNTVSWYQQALGQGPQFIFQYYREEENGRGNFPPRFSGLQFPNYSSELNVNALELDDSALYLCASSLLLAGNNEQFFGPGTRLTVL.